These 14 T cell receptor beta chains came from one sample sequenced in a study of monozygotic twins with inflammatory bowel disease. TCRdb re-called the 5' RACE reads and catalogs CDR3 proteins one per entry, DNA excluded. This table holds 440,000 or so distinct CDR3 sequences. The sample consisted of blood. The receptors stem from a human donor with ulcerative colitis or Crohn's disease, or a healthy co-twin of an affected twin (not recorded which).

The chain carries TRBV7-8 and TRBJ1-5. Germline CDR1 SGHVS, CDR2 FQNEAQ. This CDR3 comprises 14 residues. The CDR3: CASSPADGNQPQHF.

The chain employs TRBV7-3 and TRBJ2-1; checking the TCRdb D call of TRBD2 is not possible without DNA. The CDR3 length is 21 residues. Germline V gene sequence: CDR1 SGHTA, CDR2 FQGTGA. CDR3 sequence: CASSLTSSGRPSTISYNEQFF.

CDR3 amino acids: CSAKGNQPQHF. This chain joins TRBV20-1 and TRBJ1-5. The CDR3 contains 11 residues. CDR1 and CDR2 (germline): DFQATT, SNEGSKA (reference sequence).

V usage is TRBV20-1 and J usage is TRBJ1-5; with no DNA, the TCRdb D assignment of TRBD1 cannot be verified. The length of the CDR3 is 15 residues. Germline V gene data show CDR1 as DFQATT and CDR2 as SNEGSKA (reference sequence). The CDR3 spells CSARDLGGLGQPQHF.

The chain has TRBV7-2 and TRBJ2-7. The CDR3 loop spans 13 amino acids. Germline V lookup: CDR1 SGHTA, CDR2 FQGNSA. CDR3: CASSLDSTYEQYF.

The chain links TRBV18 to TRBJ2-1; TCRdb reports TRBD1, a call that lacks DNA to check it against. This CDR3 has 18 residues. Germline loops: CDR1 KGHSH, CDR2 LQKENI. The CDR3: CASSPRGRGGSSYNEQFF. Looking up the rest from reference TRBV18 and TRBJ2-1 gives the full variable domain: NAGVMQNPRHLVRRRGQEARLRCSPMKGHSHVYWYRQLPEEGLKFMVYLQKENIIDESGMPKERFSAEFPKEGPSILRIQQVVRGDSAAYFCASSPRGRGGSSYNEQFFGPGTRLTVL.

The rearrangement joins TRBV27 to TRBJ1-6; TCRdb picks TRBD1, but there is no DNA to check that call. CDR3 length equals 17 residues. The germline V gene has CDR1 MNHEY and CDR2 SMNVEV (reference sequence). The CDR3 region is CASRTGKTAEENSPLHF.

This rearrangement joins TRBV30 to TRBJ1-1; the D gene TCRdb calls, TRBD1, cannot be checked with no DNA. This CDR3 has 12 amino acids. CDR1 and CDR2 from the germline V gene are GTSNPN and SVGIG (reference sequence). This CDR3 is CAWIPRTGSAFF.

CDR3: CSATPGPKYNEQFF. The chain uses TRBV20-1 and TRBJ2-1; TCRdb names TRBD1, which stays unverified in the absence of DNA. CDR3 size: 14 residues. Germline-derived CDR1 and CDR2 are DFQATT and SNEGSKA (reference sequence).

This chain connects TRBV19 to TRBJ2-7; with no DNA, the TCRdb D assignment of TRBD2 cannot be verified. CDR3 size: 15 residues. Germline V gene lookup returns CDR1 LNHDA and CDR2 SQIVND (reference sequence). This CDR3 reads CASSISSGSMYEQYF.

This chain connects TRBV5-6 to TRBJ2-2; TCRdb outputs TRBD2, but without DNA this stays unchecked. Germline lookup yields CDR1 SGHDT and CDR2 YYEEEE. The CDR3 is 17 residues long. The CDR3 sequence: CASSLAAGVRNTGELFF. The variable domain in full, with the rest retrieved from reference TRBV5-6 and TRBJ2-2, is DAGVTQSPTHLIKTRGQQVTLRCSPKSGHDTVSWYQQALGQGPQFIFQYYEEEERQRGNFPDRFSGHQFPNYSSELNVNALLLGDSALYLCASSLAAGVRNTGELFFGEGSRLTVL.

The chain uses TRBV7-2 and TRBJ2-5; TCRdb gives TRBD2 as the D gene, but with no DNA this cannot be confirmed. CDR3 length: 16 amino acids. CDR1 is SGHTA and CDR2 is FQGNSA in the germline V gene. The CDR3 is CASSLFSSFSPETQYF.

This chain uses TRBV11-2 with TRBJ2-5; as DNA is missing, the TRBD1 call by TCRdb cannot be tested. There are 12 residues in the CDR3. CDR1 is SGHAT and CDR2 is FQNNGV in the germline V gene. CDR3: CASTTGVQTQYF.

The V and J genes are TRBV9 and TRBJ2-1; the TCRdb call, TRBD1, lacks DNA for checking. Per germline, CDR1 SGDLS and CDR2 YYNGEE. The CDR3 totals 18 residues. The CDR3 spells CASSVRGWKRPSYNEQFF.